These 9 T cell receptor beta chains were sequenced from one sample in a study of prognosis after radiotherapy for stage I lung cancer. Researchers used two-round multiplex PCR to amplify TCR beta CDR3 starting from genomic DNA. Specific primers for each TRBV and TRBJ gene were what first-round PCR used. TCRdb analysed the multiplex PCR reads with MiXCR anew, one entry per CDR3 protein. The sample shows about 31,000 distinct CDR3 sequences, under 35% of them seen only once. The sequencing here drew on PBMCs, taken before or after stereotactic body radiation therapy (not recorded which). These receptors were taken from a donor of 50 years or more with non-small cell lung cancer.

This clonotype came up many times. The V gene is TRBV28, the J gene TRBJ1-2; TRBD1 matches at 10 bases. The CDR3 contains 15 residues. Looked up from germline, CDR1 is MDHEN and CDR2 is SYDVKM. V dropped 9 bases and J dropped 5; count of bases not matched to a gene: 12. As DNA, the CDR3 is TGTGCCAGTAGGACAGGGGGGTCGTTAGGGTATGGCTACACCTTC. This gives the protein CASRTGGSLGYGYTF.

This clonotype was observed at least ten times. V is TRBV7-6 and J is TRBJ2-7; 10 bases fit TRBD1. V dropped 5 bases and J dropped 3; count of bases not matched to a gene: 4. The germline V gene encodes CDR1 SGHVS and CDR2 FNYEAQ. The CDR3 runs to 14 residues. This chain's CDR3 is CASSPGQGDYEQYF. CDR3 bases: TGTGCCAGCAGCCCCGGACAGGGGGACTACGAGCAGTACTTC.

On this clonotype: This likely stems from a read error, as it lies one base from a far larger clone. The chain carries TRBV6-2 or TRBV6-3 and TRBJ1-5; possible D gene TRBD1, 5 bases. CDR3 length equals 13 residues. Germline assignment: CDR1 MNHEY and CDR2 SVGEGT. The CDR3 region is CASSIQENQPHHF. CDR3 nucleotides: TGTGCCAGCAGTATACAGGAAAACCAGCCCCATCATTTT.

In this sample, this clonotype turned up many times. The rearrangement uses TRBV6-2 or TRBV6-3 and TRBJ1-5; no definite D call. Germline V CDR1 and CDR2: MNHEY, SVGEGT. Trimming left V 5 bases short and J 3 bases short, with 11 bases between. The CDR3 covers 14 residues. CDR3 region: CASSTNNNNQPQHF. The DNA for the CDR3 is TGTGCCAGCAGTACAAATAATAACAATCAGCCCCAGCATTTT.

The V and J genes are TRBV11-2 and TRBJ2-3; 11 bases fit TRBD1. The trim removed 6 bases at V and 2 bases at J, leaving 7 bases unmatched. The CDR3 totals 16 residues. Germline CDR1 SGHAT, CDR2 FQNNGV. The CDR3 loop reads CASSSGQGAHTDTQYF. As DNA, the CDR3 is TGTGCCAGCAGTTCCGGACAGGGGGCACACACAGATACGCAGTATTTT.

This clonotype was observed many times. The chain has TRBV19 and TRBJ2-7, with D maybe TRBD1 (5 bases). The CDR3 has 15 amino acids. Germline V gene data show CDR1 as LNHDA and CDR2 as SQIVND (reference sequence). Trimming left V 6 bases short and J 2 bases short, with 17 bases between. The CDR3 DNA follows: TGTGCCAGTAGACCCCGACAGAGCTTTACCTACGAGCAGTACTTC. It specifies CASRPRQSFTYEQYF.

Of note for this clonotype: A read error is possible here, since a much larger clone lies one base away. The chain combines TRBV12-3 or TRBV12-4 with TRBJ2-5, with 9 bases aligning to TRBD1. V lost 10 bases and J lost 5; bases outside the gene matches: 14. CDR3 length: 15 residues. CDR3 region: CAISRSQQGAETQYF. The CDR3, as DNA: TGTGCCATCAGCCGCTCCCAACAGGGGGCTGAGACCCAGTACTTC.

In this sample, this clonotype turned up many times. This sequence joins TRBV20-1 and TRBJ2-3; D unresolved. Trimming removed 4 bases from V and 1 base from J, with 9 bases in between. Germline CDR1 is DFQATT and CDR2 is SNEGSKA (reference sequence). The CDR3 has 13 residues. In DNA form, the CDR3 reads TGCAGTGCTAATCGGCAGGGCACAGATACGCAGTATTTT. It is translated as CSANRQGTDTQYF.

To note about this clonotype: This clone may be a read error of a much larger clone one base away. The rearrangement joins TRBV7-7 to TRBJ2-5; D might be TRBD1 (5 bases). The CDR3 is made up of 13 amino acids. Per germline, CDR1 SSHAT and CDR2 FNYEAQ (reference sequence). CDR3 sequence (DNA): TGTGCTAGCATCTTCGGACACGGGGAGACCCAGTACTTC. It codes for CASIFGHGETQYF.